This TCR beta chain was documented in a study of OX40 agonist ivuxolimab in advanced cancers. The J segment lost 5 bases and the V segment lost 6 bases, leaving 16 bases of the junction unmatched. The CDR3 contains 16 residues. CDR1 SGHRS and CDR2 YFSETQ come from the germline V gene. Sampled blood was obtained at baseline, cycle 4 day 1, and cycle 7 day 1. Produced via immunoSEQ multiplex PCR; TCRdb's table is partial and in-frame only. Of tens of thousands of clones listed, around 91% are singletons. This chain joins TRBV5-1 and TRBJ2-5; the match to TRBD1 covers 7 bases. Here the sequenced sample was CD4+ or CD8+ T cells sorted from blood, taken in a trial of the OX40 agonist ivuxolimab. The receptor comes from an adult with an advanced solid tumor such as melanoma, head and neck, liver or kidney cancer. CDR3 DNA: TGCGCCAGCACCCTGTCCGGGACAGAGATGTCGGAGACCCAGTACTTC. Its protein is CASTLSGTEMSETQYF.